The rows below give T cell receptor beta chains drawn from one sample of a study of T cells in Graves' hyperthyroidism and ophthalmopathy. In TCRdb, the multiplex PCR reads were re-called with MiXCR into one record per CDR3 protein. The table lists hundreds of thousands of distinct CDR3 sequences, more than 20% of them singletons. Sample: blood. The receptors here all came from a woman aged 40 to 50 with Graves' ophthalmopathy. The CDR3 runs from the conserved cysteine through the conserved F or W. Fields, in order: D gene, V gene, J gene, clone size, CDR3 DNA, CDR3 protein. D genes are given only for firm matches. Clone size is stated in some rows and not others, as once, few, many or a class when expanded.

D gene: .; V gene: TRBV6-4; J gene: TRBJ1-5; clone size: few; CDR3 DNA: TGTGCCAGCAGGGACACAGGGCCGCGGCGAGCTAGCAATCAGCCCCAGCATTTT; CDR3 protein: CASRDTGPRRASNQPQHF
D gene: TRBD2; V gene: TRBV11-2; J gene: TRBJ2-2; clone size: few; CDR3 DNA: TGTGCCAGCAGCTTTGTAGGTAGCGGGAAGAACACCGGGGAGCTGTTTTTT; CDR3 protein: CASSFVGSGKNTGELFF
D gene: .; V gene: TRBV12-3/TRBV12-4; J gene: TRBJ2-5; clone size: .; CDR3 DNA: TGTGCCAGCAGTCTAGCGATCCGGGAGACCCAGTACTTC; CDR3 protein: CASSLAIRETQYF
D gene: TRBD2; V gene: TRBV28; J gene: TRBJ2-5; clone size: many; CDR3 DNA: TGTGCCAGCAGCCCTCTAGCGGGAGCCCGAGAGACCCAGTACTTC; CDR3 protein: CASSPLAGARETQYF
D gene: .; V gene: TRBV6-1; J gene: TRBJ1-1; clone size: few; CDR3 DNA: TGTGCCAGCAGAGTACCCGTTGACACTGAAGCTTTCTTT; CDR3 protein: CASRVPVDTEAFF
D gene: TRBD1; V gene: TRBV3-1; J gene: TRBJ1-1; clone size: .; CDR3 DNA: TGTGCCAGCAGCGACAGGGATGAAGCTTTCTTT; CDR3 protein: CASSDRDEAFF
D gene: .; V gene: TRBV7-8; J gene: TRBJ1-5; clone size: many; CDR3 DNA: TGTGCCAGCAGCTTAGAGGGGAAAAGCAATCAGCCCCAGCATTTT; CDR3 protein: CASSLEGKSNQPQHF
D gene: .; V gene: TRBV7-2; J gene: TRBJ2-7; clone size: .; CDR3 DNA: TGTGCCAGCAGCTTATGGCGGGTGGACTACGAGCAGTACTTC; CDR3 protein: CASSLWRVDYEQYF
D gene: .; V gene: TRBV13; J gene: TRBJ2-3; clone size: many; CDR3 DNA: TGTGCCAGCAGCCTAGGGGGAGATACGCAGTATTTT; CDR3 protein: CASSLGGDTQYF
D gene: TRBD2; V gene: TRBV11-1; J gene: TRBJ2-7; clone size: many; CDR3 DNA: TGTGCCAGCACCCCAACCGGGGCTAGCGGGACCTTCTACGAGCAGTACTTC; CDR3 protein: CASTPTGASGTFYEQYF
D gene: .; V gene: TRBV4-2; J gene: TRBJ2-5; clone size: many; CDR3 DNA: TGTGCCAGCAGCCATGAGGATTACCTGGGGGAGACCCAGTACTTC; CDR3 protein: CASSHEDYLGETQYF
D gene: .; V gene: TRBV5-1; J gene: TRBJ2-6; clone size: many; CDR3 DNA: TGCGCCAGCAGCTTTTTGGGCAGCGCCTCTGGGGCCAACGTCCTGACTTTC; CDR3 protein: CASSFLGSASGANVLTF
D gene: .; V gene: TRBV13; J gene: TRBJ1-1; clone size: .; CDR3 DNA: TGTGCCAGCAGCTCCCGACACCGGGGGTTCCAGAACACTGAAGCTTTCTTT; CDR3 protein: CASSSRHRGFQNTEAFF
D gene: .; V gene: TRBV7-2; J gene: TRBJ2-7; clone size: many; CDR3 DNA: TGTGCCAGCAGCTTAGCGGGGCGGATCGGGGACGAGCAGTACTTC; CDR3 protein: CASSLAGRIGDEQYF
D gene: TRBD1; V gene: TRBV28; J gene: TRBJ1-1; clone size: .; CDR3 DNA: TGTGCCAGTCCTCAGGGGGGATTCGGGAACACTGAAGCTTTCTTT; CDR3 protein: CASPQGGFGNTEAFF
D gene: TRBD1; V gene: TRBV6-4; J gene: TRBJ1-2; clone size: many; CDR3 DNA: TGTGCCAGCAGTGACGCTGGGACAGGACATGGCTACACCTTC; CDR3 protein: CASSDAGTGHGYTF
D gene: .; V gene: TRBV12-5; J gene: TRBJ1-1; clone size: .; CDR3 DNA: TGTGCTAGTGGTTTGACGGAGAACACTGAAGCTTTCTTT; CDR3 protein: CASGLTENTEAFF
D gene: TRBD2; V gene: TRBV7-8; J gene: TRBJ2-5; clone size: many; CDR3 DNA: TGTGCCAGCAGCCCAAATAGCGGGAGGGCTCAAGAGACCCAGTACTTC; CDR3 protein: CASSPNSGRAQETQYF
D gene: .; V gene: TRBV6-5; J gene: TRBJ2-6; clone size: many; CDR3 DNA: TGTGCCAGCAGTTACCCAGGAGGGAACTCTGGGGCCAACGTCCTGACTTTC; CDR3 protein: CASSYPGGNSGANVLTF
D gene: TRBD1; V gene: TRBV20-1; J gene: TRBJ1-5; clone size: .; CDR3 DNA: TGCAGTGCTTGGGACAGCCCGAATCAGCCCCAGCATTTT; CDR3 protein: CSAWDSPNQPQHF
D gene: TRBD1; V gene: TRBV28; J gene: TRBJ2-7; clone size: many; CDR3 DNA: TGTGCCAGCAGTTCCCCTACAGGGGACGAGCAGTACTTC; CDR3 protein: CASSSPTGDEQYF
D gene: TRBD1; V gene: TRBV6-2/TRBV6-3; J gene: TRBJ2-7; clone size: .; CDR3 DNA: TGTGCCAGCAGTTACTCCTCGGGACAGGGATTCGAGCAGTACTTC; CDR3 protein: CASSYSSGQGFEQYF
D gene: TRBD2; V gene: TRBV13; J gene: TRBJ2-7; clone size: many; CDR3 DNA: TGTGCCAGCAGCTTAGAAACGGGACTAGCGGGAGTCGAGCAGTACTTC; CDR3 protein: CASSLETGLAGVEQYF
D gene: .; V gene: TRBV10-2; J gene: TRBJ1-5; clone size: .; CDR3 DNA: TGCGCCAGCAGTGAGTCGACTCAGAGGGGGGATAGCAATCAGCCCCAGCATTTT; CDR3 protein: CASSESTQRGDSNQPQHF
D gene: TRBD2; V gene: TRBV7-6; J gene: TRBJ2-7; clone size: many; CDR3 DNA: TGTGCCAGCAGCTTAGGCGGCGGGAGCTATCCCGAGCAGTACTTC; CDR3 protein: CASSLGGGSYPEQYF
D gene: TRBD1; V gene: TRBV28; J gene: TRBJ2-7; clone size: many; CDR3 DNA: TGTGCCAGCAGCGGAGACAGGGGCGGGATATACGAGCAGTACTTC; CDR3 protein: CASSGDRGGIYEQYF
D gene: .; V gene: TRBV20-1; J gene: TRBJ1-5; clone size: many; CDR3 DNA: TGCAGTACCCCTTCGACGGGGGCTAGCAATCAGCCCCAGCATTTT; CDR3 protein: CSTPSTGASNQPQHF
D gene: .; V gene: TRBV5-1; J gene: TRBJ1-2; clone size: many; CDR3 DNA: TGCGCCAGCAGCTCTACAGATTCACTGAACTATGGCTACACCTTC; CDR3 protein: CASSSTDSLNYGYTF
D gene: .; V gene: TRBV28; J gene: TRBJ1-2; clone size: .; CDR3 DNA: TGTGCCAGCATCGGGGGCACTAACTATGGCTACACCTTC; CDR3 protein: CASIGGTNYGYTF
D gene: .; V gene: TRBV30; J gene: TRBJ1-1; clone size: many; CDR3 DNA: TGTGCCTGGAGTAAGGGCACTGAAGCTTTCTTT; CDR3 protein: CAWSKGTEAFF
D gene: .; V gene: TRBV9; J gene: TRBJ2-2; clone size: few; CDR3 DNA: TGTGCCAGCAGCGTAGTCTCAGGGTCGAACACCGGGGAGCTGTTTTTT; CDR3 protein: CASSVVSGSNTGELFF
D gene: .; V gene: TRBV6-5; J gene: TRBJ2-2; clone size: many; CDR3 DNA: TGTGCCAGCAGTTACTCGGTGGCTAGCGTCACGAACACCGGGGAGCTGTTTTTT; CDR3 protein: CASSYSVASVTNTGELFF
D gene: .; V gene: TRBV19; J gene: TRBJ2-5; clone size: many; CDR3 DNA: TGTGCCAGTAGTATAAATTGGGCAGGGGCAGAGACCCAGTACTTC; CDR3 protein: CASSINWAGAETQYF
D gene: TRBD1; V gene: TRBV5-4; J gene: TRBJ1-1; clone size: few; CDR3 DNA: TGTGCCAGCAGCTTGGAGAACAGGGGGGATGGTGAAGCTTTCTTT; CDR3 protein: CASSLENRGDGEAFF
D gene: .; V gene: TRBV12-3/TRBV12-4; J gene: TRBJ2-5; clone size: many; CDR3 DNA: TGTGCCAGCAGACCGACAGGTCAAGAGACCCAGTACTTC; CDR3 protein: CASRPTGQETQYF
D gene: .; V gene: TRBV29-1; J gene: TRBJ2-2; clone size: few; CDR3 DNA: TGCAGCGTTGAAGGGACAGTCACCGGGGAGCTGTTTTTT; CDR3 protein: CSVEGTVTGELFF
D gene: TRBD1; V gene: TRBV28; J gene: TRBJ2-7; clone size: .; CDR3 DNA: TGTGCCAGCAGTTCCGCCGGGACAGGACCCTCCTACGAGCAGTACTTC; CDR3 protein: CASSSAGTGPSYEQYF
D gene: TRBD2; V gene: TRBV5-5; J gene: TRBJ2-5; clone size: .; CDR3 DNA: TGTGCCAGCAGCTTGGCGGGGGGTCAACGGGAGACCCAGTACTTC; CDR3 protein: CASSLAGGQRETQYF
D gene: .; V gene: TRBV12-3/TRBV12-4; J gene: TRBJ2-3; clone size: .; CDR3 DNA: TGTGCCAGCACGGCCGGGTTGGATACGCAGTATTTT; CDR3 protein: CASTAGLDTQYF
D gene: TRBD2; V gene: TRBV7-9; J gene: TRBJ2-2; clone size: many; CDR3 DNA: TGTGCCAGCAGACTAGCGGGAAAGGATGGCACCGGGGAGCTGTTTTTT; CDR3 protein: CASRLAGKDGTGELFF
D gene: .; V gene: TRBV12-3/TRBV12-4; J gene: TRBJ2-7; clone size: many; CDR3 DNA: TGTGCCAGCAGTACTACAGGGACCTACGAGCAGTACTTC; CDR3 protein: CASSTTGTYEQYF
D gene: TRBD1; V gene: TRBV11-2; J gene: TRBJ1-1; clone size: once; CDR3 DNA: TGTGCCAGCAGCACGGGACAGGGGGAGGCGAACACTGAAGCTTTCTTT; CDR3 protein: CASSTGQGEANTEAFF
D gene: .; V gene: TRBV9; J gene: TRBJ1-4; clone size: many; CDR3 DNA: TGTGCCAGCAGCGAGGGTGGGATTGGAGAAAAACTGTTTTTT; CDR3 protein: CASSEGGIGEKLFF
D gene: TRBD2; V gene: TRBV2; J gene: TRBJ2-4; clone size: many; CDR3 DNA: TGTGCCAGCAGGGAGGGAGGGCGAACCAAAAACATTCAGTACTTC; CDR3 protein: CASREGGRTKNIQYF